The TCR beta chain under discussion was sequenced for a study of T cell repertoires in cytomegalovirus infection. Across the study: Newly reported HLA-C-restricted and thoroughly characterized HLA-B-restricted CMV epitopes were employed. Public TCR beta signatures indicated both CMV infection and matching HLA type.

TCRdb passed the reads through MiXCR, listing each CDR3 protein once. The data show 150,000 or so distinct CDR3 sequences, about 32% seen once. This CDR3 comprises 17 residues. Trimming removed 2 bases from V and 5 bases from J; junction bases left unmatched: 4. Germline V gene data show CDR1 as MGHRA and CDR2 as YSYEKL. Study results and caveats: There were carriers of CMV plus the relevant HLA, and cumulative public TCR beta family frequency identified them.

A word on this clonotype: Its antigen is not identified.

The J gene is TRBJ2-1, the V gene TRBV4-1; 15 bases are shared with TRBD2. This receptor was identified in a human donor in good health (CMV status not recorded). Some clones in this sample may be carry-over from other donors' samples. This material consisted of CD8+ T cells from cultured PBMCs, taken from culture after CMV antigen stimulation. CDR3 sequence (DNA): TGCGCCAGCAGCCAAAGGACTAGCGGGGGGGCGGACAATGAGCAGTTCTTC. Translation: CASSQRTSGGADNEQFF.